The following is a T cell receptor beta chain sequence with its context. The method was immunoSEQ multiplex PCR; TCRdb's version includes in-frame clones alone and lacks a portion of them. The sample holds 250,000 to 300,000 clones; 87% are singletons and the top ten take roughly 1.6%. The sample comes from a study of blood T cell repertoires in COVID-19. Study at large: The United States, Italy and Spain provided the acute and convalescent COVID-19 samples.

The sequence derives from a woman between 40 and 55 years old who had recovered from COVID-19. The sequencing sample was made of peripheral blood.

The CDR3 DNA sequence: TGTGCCACCAGCAGGGCCAATCAGCCCCAGCATTTT. Translation gives CATSRANQPQHF. The chain links TRBV15 to TRBJ1-5; D gene uncertain. Deletions cut 3 bases from V and 3 bases from J, with 3 bases between. CDR3 length equals 12 residues. The V gene's germline CDR1 is LNHNV and CDR2 YYDKDF (reference sequence).